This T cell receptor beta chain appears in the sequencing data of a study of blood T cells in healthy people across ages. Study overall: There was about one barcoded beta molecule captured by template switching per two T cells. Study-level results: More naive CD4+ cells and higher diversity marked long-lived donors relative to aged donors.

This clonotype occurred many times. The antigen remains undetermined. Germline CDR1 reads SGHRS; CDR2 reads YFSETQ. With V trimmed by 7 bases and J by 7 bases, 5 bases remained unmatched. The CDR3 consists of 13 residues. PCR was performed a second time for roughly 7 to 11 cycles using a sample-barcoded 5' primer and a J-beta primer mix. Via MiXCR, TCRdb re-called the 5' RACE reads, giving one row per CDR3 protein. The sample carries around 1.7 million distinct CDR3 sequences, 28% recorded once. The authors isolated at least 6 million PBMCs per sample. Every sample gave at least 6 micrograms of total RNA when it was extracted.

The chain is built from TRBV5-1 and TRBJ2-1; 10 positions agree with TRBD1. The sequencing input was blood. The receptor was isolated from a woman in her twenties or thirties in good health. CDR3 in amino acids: CASGGTGVNEQFF. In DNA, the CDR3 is TGCGCCAGCGGAGGGACAGGGGTTAATGAGCAGTTCTTC. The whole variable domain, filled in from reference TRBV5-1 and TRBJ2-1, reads KAGVTQTPRYLIKTRGQQVTLSCSPISGHRSVSWYQQTPGQGLQFLFEYFSETQRNKGNFPGRFSGRQFSNSRSEMNVSTLELGDSALYLCASGGTGVNEQFFGPGTRLTVL.